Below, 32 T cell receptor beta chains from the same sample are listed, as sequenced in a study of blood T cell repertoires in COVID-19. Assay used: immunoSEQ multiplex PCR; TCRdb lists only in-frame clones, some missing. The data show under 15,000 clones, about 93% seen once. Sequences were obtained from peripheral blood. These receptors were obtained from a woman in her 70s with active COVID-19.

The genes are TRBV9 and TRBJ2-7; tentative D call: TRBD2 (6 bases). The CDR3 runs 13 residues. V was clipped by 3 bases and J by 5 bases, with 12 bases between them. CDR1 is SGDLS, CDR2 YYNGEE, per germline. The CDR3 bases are TGTGCCAGCAGCGCCGCCCCGGGAGACGAGCAGTACTTC. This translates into CASSAAPGDEQYF.

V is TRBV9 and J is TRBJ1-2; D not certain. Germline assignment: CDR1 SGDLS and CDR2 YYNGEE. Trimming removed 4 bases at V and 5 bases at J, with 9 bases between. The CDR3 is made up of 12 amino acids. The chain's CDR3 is CASSSEKYGYTF. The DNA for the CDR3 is TGTGCCAGCAGCTCGGAGAAGTATGGCTACACCTTC.

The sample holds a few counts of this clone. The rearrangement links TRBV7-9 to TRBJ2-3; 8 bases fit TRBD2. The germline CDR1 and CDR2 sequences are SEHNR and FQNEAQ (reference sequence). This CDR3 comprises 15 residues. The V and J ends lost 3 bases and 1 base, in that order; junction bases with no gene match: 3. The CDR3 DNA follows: TGTGCCAGCAGCTTCCCGGGACTAGGCACAGATACGCAGTATTTT. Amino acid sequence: CASSFPGLGTDTQYF. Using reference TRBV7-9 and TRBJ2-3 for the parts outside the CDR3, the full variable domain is DTGVSQNPRHKITKRGQNVTFRCDPISEHNRLYWYRQTLGQGPEFLTYFQNEAQLEKSRLLSDRFSAERPKGSFSTLEIQRTEQGDSAMYLCASSFPGLGTDTQYFGPGTRLTVL.

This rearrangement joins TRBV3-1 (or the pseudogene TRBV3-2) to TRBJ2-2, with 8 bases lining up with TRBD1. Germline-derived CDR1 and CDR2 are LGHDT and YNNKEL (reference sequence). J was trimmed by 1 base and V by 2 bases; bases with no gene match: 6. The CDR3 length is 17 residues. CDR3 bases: TGTGCCAGCAGCCAACCGGGTGGACAGGGGAACACCGGGGAGCTGTTTTTT. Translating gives CASSQPGGQGNTGELFF.

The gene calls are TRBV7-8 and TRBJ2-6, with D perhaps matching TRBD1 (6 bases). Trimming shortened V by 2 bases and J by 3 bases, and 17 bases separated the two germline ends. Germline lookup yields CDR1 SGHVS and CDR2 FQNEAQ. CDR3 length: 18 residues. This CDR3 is CASSLFYPGVDGANVLTF. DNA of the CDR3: TGTGCCAGCAGCTTATTTTACCCAGGGGTGGATGGGGCCAACGTCCTGACTTTC.

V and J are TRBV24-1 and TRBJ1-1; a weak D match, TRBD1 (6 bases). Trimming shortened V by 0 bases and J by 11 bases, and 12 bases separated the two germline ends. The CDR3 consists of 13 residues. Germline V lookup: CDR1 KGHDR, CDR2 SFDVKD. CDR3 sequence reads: CATSDLSGRGAFF. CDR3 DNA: TGTGCCACCAGTGATTTGTCTGGCAGGGGTGCTTTCTTT.

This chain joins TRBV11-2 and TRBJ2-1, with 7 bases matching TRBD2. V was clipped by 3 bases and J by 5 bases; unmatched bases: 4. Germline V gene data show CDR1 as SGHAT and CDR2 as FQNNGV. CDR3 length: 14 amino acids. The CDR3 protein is CASSFTSEHNEQFF. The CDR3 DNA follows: TGTGCCAGCAGCTTCACTAGCGAGCACAATGAGCAGTTCTTC.

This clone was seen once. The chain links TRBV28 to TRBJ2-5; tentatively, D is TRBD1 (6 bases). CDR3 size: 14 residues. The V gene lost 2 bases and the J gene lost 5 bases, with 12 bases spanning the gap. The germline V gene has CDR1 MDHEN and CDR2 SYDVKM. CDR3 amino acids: CASSLTGYGETQYF. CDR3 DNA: TGTGCCAGCAGTTTAACAGGGTATGGGGAGACCCAGTACTTC. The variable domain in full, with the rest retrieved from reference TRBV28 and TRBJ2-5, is DVKVTQSSRYLVKRTGEKVFLECVQDMDHENMFWYRQDPGLGLRLIYFSYDVKMKEKGDIPEGYSVSREKKERFSLILESASTNQTSMYLCASSLTGYGETQYFGPGTRLLVL.

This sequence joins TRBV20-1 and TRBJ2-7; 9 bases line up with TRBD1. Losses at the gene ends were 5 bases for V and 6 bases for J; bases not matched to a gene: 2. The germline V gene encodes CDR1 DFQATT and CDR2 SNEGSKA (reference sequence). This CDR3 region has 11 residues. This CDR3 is CSAGTGTEQYF. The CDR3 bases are TGCAGTGCTGGGACAGGGACCGAGCAGTACTTC.

The CDR3 bases are TGTGCCAGCAGCTTATTTCTATCGGAGACCCAGTACTTC. It yields the protein CASSLFLSETQYF. The chain uses TRBV7-2 and TRBJ2-5, with D unresolved. The V gene's germline CDR1 is SGHTA and CDR2 FQGNSA. The V and J ends lost 2 bases and 5 bases respectively, with 9 bases between them. The CDR3 is 13 amino acids. The variable domain in full, completed from reference TRBV7-2 and TRBJ2-5, reads GAGVSQSPSNKVTEKGKDVELRCDPISGHTALYWYRQSLGQGLEFLIYFQGNSAPDKSGLPSDRFSAERTGGSVSTLTIQRTQQEDSAVYLCASSLFLSETQYFGPGTRLLVL.

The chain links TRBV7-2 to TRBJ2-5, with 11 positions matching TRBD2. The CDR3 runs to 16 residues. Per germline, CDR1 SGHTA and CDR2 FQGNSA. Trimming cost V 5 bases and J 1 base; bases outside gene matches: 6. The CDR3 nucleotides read TGTGCCAGCAGCCTAGTAGCGGGAGGGACCCAAGAGACCCAGTACTTC. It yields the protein CASSLVAGGTQETQYF.

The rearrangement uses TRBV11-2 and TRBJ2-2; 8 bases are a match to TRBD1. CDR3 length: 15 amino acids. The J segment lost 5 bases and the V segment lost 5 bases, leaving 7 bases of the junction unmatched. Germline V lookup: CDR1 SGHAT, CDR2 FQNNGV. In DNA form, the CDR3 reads TGTGCCAGCAGCCAGGGACAGGTGAAGACCGGGGAGCTGTTTTTT. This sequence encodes CASSQGQVKTGELFF.

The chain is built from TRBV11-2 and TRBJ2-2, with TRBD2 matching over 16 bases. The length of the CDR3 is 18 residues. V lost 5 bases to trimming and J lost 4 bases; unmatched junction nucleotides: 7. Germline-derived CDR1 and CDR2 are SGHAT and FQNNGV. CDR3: CASSRGTSGRAGTGELFF. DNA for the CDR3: TGTGCCAGCAGCCGAGGGACTAGCGGGAGGGCCGGCACCGGGGAGCTGTTTTTT. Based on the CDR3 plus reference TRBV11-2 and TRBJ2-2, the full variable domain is EAGVAQSPRYKIIEKRQSVAFWCNPISGHATLYWYQQILGQGPKLLIQFQNNGVVDDSQLPKDRFSAERLKGVDSTLKIQPAKLEDSAVYLCASSRGTSGRAGTGELFFGEGSRLTVL.

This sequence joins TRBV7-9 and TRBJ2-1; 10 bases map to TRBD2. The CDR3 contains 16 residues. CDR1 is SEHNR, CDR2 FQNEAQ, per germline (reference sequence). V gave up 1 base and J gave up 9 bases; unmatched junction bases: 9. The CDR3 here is CASSLEGLARLGEQFF. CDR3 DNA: TGTGCCAGCAGCTTAGAGGGACTAGCGAGATTAGGTGAGCAGTTCTTC.

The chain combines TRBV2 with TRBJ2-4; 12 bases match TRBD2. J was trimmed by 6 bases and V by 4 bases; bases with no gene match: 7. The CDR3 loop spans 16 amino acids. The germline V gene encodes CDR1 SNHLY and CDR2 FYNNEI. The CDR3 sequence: CASSGASGRGGNIQYF. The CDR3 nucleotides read TGTGCCAGCAGTGGCGCTAGCGGGAGGGGTGGAAACATTCAGTACTTC.

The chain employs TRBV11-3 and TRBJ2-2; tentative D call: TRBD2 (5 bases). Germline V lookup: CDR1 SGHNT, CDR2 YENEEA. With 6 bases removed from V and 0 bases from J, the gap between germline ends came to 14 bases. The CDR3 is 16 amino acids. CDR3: CASRRQGGSNTGELFF. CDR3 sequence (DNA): TGTGCCAGCAGACGTCAAGGCGGGTCGAACACCGGGGAGCTGTTTTTT.

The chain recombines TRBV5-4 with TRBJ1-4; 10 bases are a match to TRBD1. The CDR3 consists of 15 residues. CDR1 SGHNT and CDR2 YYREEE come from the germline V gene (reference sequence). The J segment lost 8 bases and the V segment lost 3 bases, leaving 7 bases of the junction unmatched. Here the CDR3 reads CASSSEDRGGEKLFF. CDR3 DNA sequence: TGTGCCAGCAGCTCAGAGGACAGGGGGGGGGAAAAACTGTTTTTT.

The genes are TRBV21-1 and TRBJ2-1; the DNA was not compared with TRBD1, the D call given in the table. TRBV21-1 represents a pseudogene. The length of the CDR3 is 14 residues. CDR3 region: CASKGGTGGSEQFF. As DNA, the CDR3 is TGTGCCAGCAAGGGGGGAACAGGGGGCAGCGAGCAGTTCTTC.

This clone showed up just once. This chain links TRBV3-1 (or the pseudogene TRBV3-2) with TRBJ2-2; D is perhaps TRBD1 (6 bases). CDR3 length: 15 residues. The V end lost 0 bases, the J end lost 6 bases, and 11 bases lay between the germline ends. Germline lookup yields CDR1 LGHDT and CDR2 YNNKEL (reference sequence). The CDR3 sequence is CASSQDWGRAGELFF. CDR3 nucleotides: TGTGCCAGCAGCCAAGATTGGGGGCGGGCCGGGGAGCTGTTTTTT.

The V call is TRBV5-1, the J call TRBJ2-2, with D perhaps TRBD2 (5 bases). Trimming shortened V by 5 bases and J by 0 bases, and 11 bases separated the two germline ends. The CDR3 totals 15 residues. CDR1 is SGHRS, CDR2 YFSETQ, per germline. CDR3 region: CASRREGANTGELFF. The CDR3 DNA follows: TGCGCCAGCAGGAGGGAAGGAGCGAACACCGGGGAGCTGTTTTTT.

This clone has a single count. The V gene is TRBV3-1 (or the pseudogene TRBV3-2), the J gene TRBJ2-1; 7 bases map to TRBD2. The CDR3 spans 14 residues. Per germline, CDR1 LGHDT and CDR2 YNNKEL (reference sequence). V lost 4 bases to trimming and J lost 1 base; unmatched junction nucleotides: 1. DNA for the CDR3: TGTGCCAGCAGCCCTAGCGGATCCTACAATGAGCAGTTCTTC. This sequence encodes CASSPSGSYNEQFF.

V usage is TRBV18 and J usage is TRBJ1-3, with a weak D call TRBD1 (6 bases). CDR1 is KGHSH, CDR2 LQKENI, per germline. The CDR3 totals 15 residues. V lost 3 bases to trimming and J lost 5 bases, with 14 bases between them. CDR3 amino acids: CASSPSAGDRNTIYF. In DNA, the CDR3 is TGTGCCAGCTCACCCTCCGCAGGGGACCGAAACACCATATATTTT. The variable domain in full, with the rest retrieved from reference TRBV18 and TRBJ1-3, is NAGVMQNPRHLVRRRGQEARLRCSPMKGHSHVYWYRQLPEEGLKFMVYLQKENIIDESGMPKERFSAEFPKEGPSILRIQQVVRGDSAAYFCASSPSAGDRNTIYFGEGSWLTVV.

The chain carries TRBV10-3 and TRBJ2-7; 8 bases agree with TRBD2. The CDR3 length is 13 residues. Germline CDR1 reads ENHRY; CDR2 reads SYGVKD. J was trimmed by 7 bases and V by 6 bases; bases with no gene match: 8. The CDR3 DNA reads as TGTGCCATCAGCACCGGGGGGGCGGGGGAGCAGTACTTC. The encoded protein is CAISTGGAGEQYF.

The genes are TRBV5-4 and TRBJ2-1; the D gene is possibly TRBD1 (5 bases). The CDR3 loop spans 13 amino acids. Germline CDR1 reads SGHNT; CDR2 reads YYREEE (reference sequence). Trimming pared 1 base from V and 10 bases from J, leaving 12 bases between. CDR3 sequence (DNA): TGTGCCAGCAGCTTGCAAAGGGGTAGCGAGCAGTTCTTC. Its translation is CASSLQRGSEQFF. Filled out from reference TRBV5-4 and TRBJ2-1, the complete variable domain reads ETGVTQSPTHLIKTRGQQVTLRCSSQSGHNTVSWYQQALGQGPQFIFQYYREEENGRGNFPPRFSGLQFPNYSSELNVNALELDDSALYLCASSLQRGSEQFFGPGTRLTVL.

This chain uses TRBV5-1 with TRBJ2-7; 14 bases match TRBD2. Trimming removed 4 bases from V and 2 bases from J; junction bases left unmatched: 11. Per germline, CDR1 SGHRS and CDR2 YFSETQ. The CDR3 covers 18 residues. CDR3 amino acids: CASSTFGTSGSKTYEQYF. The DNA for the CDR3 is TGCGCCAGCAGCACCTTTGGGACTAGCGGGAGCAAAACCTACGAGCAGTACTTC.

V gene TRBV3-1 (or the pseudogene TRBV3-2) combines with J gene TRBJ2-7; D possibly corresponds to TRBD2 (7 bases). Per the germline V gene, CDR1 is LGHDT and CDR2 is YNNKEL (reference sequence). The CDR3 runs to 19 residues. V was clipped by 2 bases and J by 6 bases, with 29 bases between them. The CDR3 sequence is CASSQKRGKGGDRSREQYF. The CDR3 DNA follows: TGTGCCAGCAGCCAAAAAAGGGGAAAGGGGGGGGACCGATCCCGCGAGCAGTACTTC.

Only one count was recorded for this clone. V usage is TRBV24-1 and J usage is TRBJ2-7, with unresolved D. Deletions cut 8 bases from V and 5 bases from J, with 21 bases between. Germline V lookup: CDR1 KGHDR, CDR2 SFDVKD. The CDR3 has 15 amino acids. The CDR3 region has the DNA TGTGCCACCATCTTGCCCCATGTAGGAACAGACGAGCAGTACTTC. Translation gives CATILPHVGTDEQYF.

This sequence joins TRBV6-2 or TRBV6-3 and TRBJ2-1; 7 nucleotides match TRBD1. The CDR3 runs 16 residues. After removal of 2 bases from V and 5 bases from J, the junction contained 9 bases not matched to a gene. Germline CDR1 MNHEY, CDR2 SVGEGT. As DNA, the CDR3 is TGTGCCAGCAGTTACCCGACAGGGATCGGGCACAATGAGCAGTTCTTC. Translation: CASSYPTGIGHNEQFF.

As DNA, the CDR3 is TGTGCCAGCCAGAGCGGGGGGACCGCACAAGAGACCCAGTACTTC. Translating it yields CASQSGGTAQETQYF. The chain has TRBV19 and TRBJ2-5; 9 bases map to TRBD2. Trimming cost V 9 bases and J 2 bases; bases outside gene matches: 10. CDR3 size: 15 residues. Germline V gives CDR1 LNHDA, CDR2 SQIVND (reference sequence).

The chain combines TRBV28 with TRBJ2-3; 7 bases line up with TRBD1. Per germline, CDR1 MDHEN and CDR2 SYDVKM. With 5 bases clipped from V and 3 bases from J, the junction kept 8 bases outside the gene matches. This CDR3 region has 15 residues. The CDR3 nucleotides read TGTGCCAGCAGTCCTACAGGGGTCGAGACAGATACGCAGTATTTT. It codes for CASSPTGVETDTQYF.

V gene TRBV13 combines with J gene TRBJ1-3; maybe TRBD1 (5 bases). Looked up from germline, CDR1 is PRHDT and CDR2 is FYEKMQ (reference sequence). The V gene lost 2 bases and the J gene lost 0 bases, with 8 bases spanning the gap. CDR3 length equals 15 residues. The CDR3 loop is CASSLRQFSGNTIYF. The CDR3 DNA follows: TGTGCCAGCAGCTTAAGACAGTTCTCTGGAAACACCATATATTTT.

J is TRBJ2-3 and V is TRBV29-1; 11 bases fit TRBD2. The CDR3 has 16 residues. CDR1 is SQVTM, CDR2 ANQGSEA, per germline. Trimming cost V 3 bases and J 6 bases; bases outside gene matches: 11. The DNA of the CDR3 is TGCAGCGTTGACTCCCTAACTAGCGGGAGTATGGATACGCAGTATTTT. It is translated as CSVDSLTSGSMDTQYF.